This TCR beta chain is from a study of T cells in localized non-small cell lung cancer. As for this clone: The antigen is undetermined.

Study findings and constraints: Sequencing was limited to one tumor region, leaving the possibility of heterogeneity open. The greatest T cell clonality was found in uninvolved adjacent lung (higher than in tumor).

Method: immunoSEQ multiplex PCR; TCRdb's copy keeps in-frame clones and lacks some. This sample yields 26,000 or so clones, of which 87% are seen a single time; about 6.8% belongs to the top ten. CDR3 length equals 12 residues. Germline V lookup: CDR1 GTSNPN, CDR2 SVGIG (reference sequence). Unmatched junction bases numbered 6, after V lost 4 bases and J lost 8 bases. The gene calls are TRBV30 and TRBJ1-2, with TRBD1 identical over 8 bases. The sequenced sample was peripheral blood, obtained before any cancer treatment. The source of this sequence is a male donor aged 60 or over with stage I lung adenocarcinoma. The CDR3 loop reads CAWTDRGGGYTF. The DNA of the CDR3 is TGTGCCTGGACAGACAGGGGCGGCGGCTACACCTTC.